Sequencing of this T cell receptor (beta chain) was carried out in a study of cytomegalovirus exposure and HLA in healthy donors. The overall study: An early data release held 80 million or so unique TCRs from HLA-typed donors.

General observations from the study: Analysis performed later found roughly 17,000 TCR beta sequences associated with HLA alleles at 0.05 false discovery rate.

With respect to this clone: Its antigen is unknown.

The donors comprised healthy bone marrow donors. The CDR3 has 14 residues. After removal of 3 bases from V and 7 bases from J, the junction contained 5 bases not matched to a gene. Germline V lookup: CDR1 SEHNR, CDR2 FQNEAQ (reference sequence). The PCR employed 60 Vbeta primers together with 13 Jbeta primers. Data came from immunoSEQ multiplex PCR; TCRdb stores just in-frame clones and leaves some out. The listing records around 130,000 clones. This TCR derives from a woman aged 40 to 50 in good health and CMV-seronegative. Sample: PBMCs. The chain recombines TRBV7-9 with TRBJ1-2; TRBD1 matches 10 bases. CDR3 nucleotide sequence: TGTGCCAGCAGCTTGGGACAGGGGCAGGGTGGCTACACCTTC. This translates into CASSLGQGQGGYTF.